This T cell receptor beta chain came from a study of shared clonotypes between healthy human individuals. General observations from the study: Clonotypes shared by all four sorted-subset donors had higher generation probabilities than non-shared clonotypes.

The germline gives CDR1 MNHNS, CDR2 SASEGT. The V end lost 1 base, the J end lost 3 bases, and 7 bases lay between the germline ends. The CDR3 is 13 amino acids. In the naive CD8 group, cells lacked CD45RO and were positively selected for CCR7, so terminally differentiated effector memory CD45RA+ cells were left out. Among the donors, all were Caucasian adults who lived in Nashville, Tennessee. Repertoires were generated with immunoSEQ multiplex PCR, while TCRdb's copy carries only in-frame clones and drops some. The sample shows around 2,000,000 clones, about 93% of them seen only once. On this clone itself: Its matching antigen is unknown.

The chain is built from TRBV6-1 and TRBJ2-7, with D unresolved. The sample was naive CD8+ T cells from PBMCs. The sequence derives from a man aged 18 to 29 in good health. Some clones in this sample may be carry-over from other donors' samples. CDR3 region: CASSEGSNYEQYF. DNA of the CDR3: TGTGCCAGCAGTGAAGGGAGCAACTACGAGCAGTACTTC.